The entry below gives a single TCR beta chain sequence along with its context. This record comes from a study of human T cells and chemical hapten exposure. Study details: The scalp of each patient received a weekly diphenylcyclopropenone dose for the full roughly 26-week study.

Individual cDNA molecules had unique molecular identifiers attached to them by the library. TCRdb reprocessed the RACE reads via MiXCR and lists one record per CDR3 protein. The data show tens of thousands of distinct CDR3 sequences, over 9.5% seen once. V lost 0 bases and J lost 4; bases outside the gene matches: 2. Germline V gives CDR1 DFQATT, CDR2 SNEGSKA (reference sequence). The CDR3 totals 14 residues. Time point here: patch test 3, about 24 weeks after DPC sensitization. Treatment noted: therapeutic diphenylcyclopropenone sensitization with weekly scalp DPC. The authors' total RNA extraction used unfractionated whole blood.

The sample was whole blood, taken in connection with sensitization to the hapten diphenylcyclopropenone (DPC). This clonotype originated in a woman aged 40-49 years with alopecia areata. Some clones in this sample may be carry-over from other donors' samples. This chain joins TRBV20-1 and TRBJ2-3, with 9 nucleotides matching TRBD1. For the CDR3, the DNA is TGCAGTGCTAGAGAGGGACAGGGACCAGATACGCAGTATTTT. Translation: CSAREGQGPDTQYF.